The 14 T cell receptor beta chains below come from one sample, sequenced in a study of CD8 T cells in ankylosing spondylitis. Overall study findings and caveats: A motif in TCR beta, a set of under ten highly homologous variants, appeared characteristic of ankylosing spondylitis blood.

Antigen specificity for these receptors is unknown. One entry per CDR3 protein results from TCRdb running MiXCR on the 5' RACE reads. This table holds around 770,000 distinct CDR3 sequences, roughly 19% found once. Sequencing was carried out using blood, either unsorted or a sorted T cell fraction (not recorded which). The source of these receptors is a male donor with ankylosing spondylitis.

The CDR3 reads CASSRVGGNTGELFF. DNA for the CDR3: TGTGCCAGCAGTCGAGTGGGGGGGAACACCGGGGAGCTGTTTTTT. The gene calls are TRBV12-3 or TRBV12-4 and TRBJ2-2, with D perhaps TRBD2 (6 bases). This CDR3 region has 15 residues. V was shortened by 5 bases and J by 1 base, with 11 bases between the two germline ends.

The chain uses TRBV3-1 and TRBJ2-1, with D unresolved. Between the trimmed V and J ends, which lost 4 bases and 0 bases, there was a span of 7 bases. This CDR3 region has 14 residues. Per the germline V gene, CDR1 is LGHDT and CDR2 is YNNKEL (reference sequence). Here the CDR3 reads CASSRSASYNEQFF. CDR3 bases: TGTGCCAGCAGCCGATCGGCCTCCTACAATGAGCAGTTCTTC.

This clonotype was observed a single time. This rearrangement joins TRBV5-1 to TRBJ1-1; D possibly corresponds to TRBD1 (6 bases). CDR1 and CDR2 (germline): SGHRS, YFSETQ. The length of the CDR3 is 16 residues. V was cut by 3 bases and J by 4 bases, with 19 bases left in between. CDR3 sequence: CASSWDLVGATTEAFF. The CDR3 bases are TGCGCCAGCAGCTGGGACCTCGTGGGGGCAACCACTGAAGCTTTCTTT.

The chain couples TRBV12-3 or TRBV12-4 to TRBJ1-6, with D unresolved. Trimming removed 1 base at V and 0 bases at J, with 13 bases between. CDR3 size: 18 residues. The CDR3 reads CASSLGGPFSSYNSPLHF. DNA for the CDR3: TGTGCCAGCAGTTTAGGCGGACCGTTCAGCTCCTATAATTCACCCCTCCACTTT.

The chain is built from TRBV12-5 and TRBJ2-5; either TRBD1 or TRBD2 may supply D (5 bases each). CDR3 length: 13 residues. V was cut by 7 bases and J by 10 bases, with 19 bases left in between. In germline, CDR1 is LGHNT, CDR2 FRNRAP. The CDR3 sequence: CASELHRGAIQYF. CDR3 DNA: TGTGCTAGTGAGCTCCATCGGGGCGCCATCCAGTACTTC.

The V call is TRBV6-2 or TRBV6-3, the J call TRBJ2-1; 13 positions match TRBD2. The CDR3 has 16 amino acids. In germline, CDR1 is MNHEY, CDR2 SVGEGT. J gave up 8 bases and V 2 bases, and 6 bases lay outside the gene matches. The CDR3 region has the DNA TGTGCCAGCAGTTACGCCCGGACTAGCGGGAGTTATGAGCAGTTCTTC. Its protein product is CASSYARTSGSYEQFF.

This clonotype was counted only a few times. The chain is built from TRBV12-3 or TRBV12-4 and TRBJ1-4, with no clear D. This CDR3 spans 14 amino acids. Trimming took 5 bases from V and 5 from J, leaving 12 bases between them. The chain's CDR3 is CASSQNPTNEKLFF. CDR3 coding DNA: TGTGCCAGCAGTCAGAATCCCACGAATGAAAAACTGTTTTTT.

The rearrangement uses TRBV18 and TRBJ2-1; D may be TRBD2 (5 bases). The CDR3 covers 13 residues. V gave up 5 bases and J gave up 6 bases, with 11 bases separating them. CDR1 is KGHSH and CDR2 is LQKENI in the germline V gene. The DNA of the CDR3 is TGTGCCAGCTCAACCAGCGGCGGCAATGAGCAGTTCTTC. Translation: CASSTSGGNEQFF.

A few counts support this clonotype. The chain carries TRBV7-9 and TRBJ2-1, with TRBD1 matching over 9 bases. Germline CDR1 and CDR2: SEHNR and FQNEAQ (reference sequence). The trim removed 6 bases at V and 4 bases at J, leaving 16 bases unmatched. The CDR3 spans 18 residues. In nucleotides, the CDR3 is TGTGCCAGCAGGGTGGACAGGGGACTGGTCGGGTTTTACAATGAGCAGTTCTTC. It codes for CASRVDRGLVGFYNEQFF.

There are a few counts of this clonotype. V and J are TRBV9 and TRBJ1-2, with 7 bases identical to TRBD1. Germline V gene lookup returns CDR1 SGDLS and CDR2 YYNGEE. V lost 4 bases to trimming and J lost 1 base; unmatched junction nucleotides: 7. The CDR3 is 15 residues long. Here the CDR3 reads CASSPTGQINYGYTF. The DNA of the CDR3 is TGTGCCAGCAGCCCAACGGGACAGATTAACTATGGCTACACCTTC.

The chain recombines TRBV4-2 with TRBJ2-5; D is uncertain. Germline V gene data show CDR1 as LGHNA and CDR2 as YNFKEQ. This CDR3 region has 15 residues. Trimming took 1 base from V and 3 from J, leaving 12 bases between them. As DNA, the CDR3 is TGTGCCAGCAGCCAAGTTGCGGCGACGAAAGAGACCCAGTACTTC. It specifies CASSQVAATKETQYF.

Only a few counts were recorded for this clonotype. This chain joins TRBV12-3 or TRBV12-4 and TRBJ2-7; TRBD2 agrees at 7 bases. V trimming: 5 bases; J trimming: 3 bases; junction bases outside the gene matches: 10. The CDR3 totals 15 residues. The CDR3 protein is CASSKGASGYYEQYF. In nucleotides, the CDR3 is TGTGCCAGCAGTAAAGGTGCTAGCGGATACTACGAGCAGTACTTC.

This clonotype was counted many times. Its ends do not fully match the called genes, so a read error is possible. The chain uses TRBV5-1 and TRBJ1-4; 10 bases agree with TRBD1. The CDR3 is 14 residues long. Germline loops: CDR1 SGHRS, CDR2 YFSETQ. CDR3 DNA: TGTGCCAGCAGCGGACAGGGGGCTAATGAAAAACTGTTTTTT. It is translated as CASSGQGANEKLFF.

The CDR3 reads CATTGQFTGELFF. As DNA, the CDR3 is TGTGCCACCACTGGGCAGTTCACCGGGGAGCTGTTTTTT. The genes are TRBV15 and TRBJ2-2; D not resolved. CDR1 is LNHNV, CDR2 YYDKDF, per germline (reference sequence). V shed 7 bases and J shed 4 bases, with 10 bases lying between them. CDR3 size: 13 residues.